This T cell receptor (beta chain) emerged from a study of identical twins. General study findings and limits: Out-of-frame alpha sequences shared by twins were enriched for low generation probability. Possibly, invariant MAIT and iNKT cells partly confounded zero-insertion analyses.

With no exceptions, donors were healthy Caucasians. MiXCR was run by TCRdb on the 5' RACE reads, yielding one entry per CDR3 protein. Of around 1.7 million distinct CDR3 sequences in the sample, under 35% were seen once. This clonotype has a handful of counts. What it binds is unknown. Sequences were obtained from cord blood. This receptor was identified in a newborn girl in good health.

The CDR3 sequence: CASSHYAGRGFVYEQYF. CDR3 coding DNA: TGCGCCAGCAGCCACTACGCGGGAAGGGGATTTGTCTACGAGCAGTACTTC. The gene calls are TRBV5-1 and TRBJ2-7; D may be TRBD2 (6 bases). V was clipped by 4 bases and J by 3 bases, with 23 bases between them. The CDR3 runs to 17 residues. Germline CDR1 reads SGHRS; CDR2 reads YFSETQ.